These T cell receptor beta chains were read from a single sample in a study of beta chain features in type 1 diabetes. Produced via immunoSEQ multiplex PCR; TCRdb's table is partial and in-frame only. The repertoire holds 200,000 to 250,000 clones, 9% to 10% seen once, with 0.034% in the top ten. The sequenced material came from naive CD4+ T cells from blood. These receptors were collected from a woman between 18 and 29 years old in good health. Both conserved end residues are part of each CDR3. A D gene is named only where the DNA matches it firmly. Clone size appears in some rows only: once, few, many, or a class for an expanded clone.

-	TRBD1	TRBV7-9	TRBJ1-4	TGTGCCAGCAGCTTATCGGGGACAGGGGCTGAAAAACTGTTTTTT	CASSLSGTGAEKLFF
-	-	TRBV5-1	TRBJ1-2	TGCGCCAGCAGCTTGGAAACAGCCAACTATGGCTACACCTTC	CASSLETANYGYTF
few	-	TRBV4-2	TRBJ2-5	TGTGCCAGCAGCCAAGAATCGGGAGCCATGGTTGGAGAGACCCAGTACTTC	CASSQESGAMVGETQYF
few	TRBD1	TRBV5-5	TRBJ1-3	TGTGCCAGCAGCCTCAGGGGGGATTCTGGAAACACCATATATTTT	CASSLRGDSGNTIYF
once	TRBD1	TRBV5-1	TRBJ1-3	TGCGCCAGCAGCTTGCTGGGACAGGATTTCTCTGGAAACACCATATATTTT	CASSLLGQDFSGNTIYF
-	-	TRBV19	TRBJ1-2	TGTGCCAGCCGTGTTTACCCAGACTATGGCTACACCTTC	CASRVYPDYGYTF
-	TRBD1	TRBV27	TRBJ1-2	TGTGCCAGCAGCCAAACGACAGGGAAGGGTTTTAACTATGGCTACACCTTC	CASSQTTGKGFNYGYTF
-	TRBD1	TRBV5-4	TRBJ2-7	TGTGCCAGCAGCTCGGGACAGGGGTATGCCTACGAGCAGTACTTC	CASSSGQGYAYEQYF
-	TRBD2	TRBV7-9	TRBJ2-3	TGTGCCAGCAGCTTAGTCCGGACTAGCGGGAGAGGCACAGATACGCAGTATTTT	CASSLVRTSGRGTDTQYF
-	TRBD1	TRBV9	TRBJ2-7	TGTGCCAGCAGCGTAGGGGACAGGGGGCTATCCTACGAGCAGTACTTC	CASSVGDRGLSYEQYF
-	-	TRBV6-6	TRBJ1-3	TGTGCCAGTCAAGGGGCTGCTGGAAACACCATATATTTT	CASQGAAGNTIYF
-	-	TRBV5-5	TRBJ2-7	TGTGCCAGCAGCTTGTCCCGGACAGAGTCCTACGAGCAGTACTTC	CASSLSRTESYEQYF
-	TRBD2	TRBV5-4	TRBJ2-5	TGTGCCAGCAGCTTGGCTAGCGGGCAACAAGAGACCCAGTACTTC	CASSLASGQQETQYF
-	TRBD2	TRBV18	TRBJ2-7	TGTGCCAGCTCACCACTCGGACTAGCGGGAGTGTACGAGCAGTACTTC	CASSPLGLAGVYEQYF
few	TRBD1	TRBV6-5	TRBJ2-7	TGTGCCAGCAGTTCGCCGGGACAGGGAAGCGAGCAGTACTTC	CASSSPGQGSEQYF
few	TRBD1	TRBV25-1	TRBJ2-3	TGTGCCAGCAGTGTACAGGGGGTCGGGACAGATACGCAGTATTTT	CASSVQGVGTDTQYF
-	TRBD1	TRBV4-1	TRBJ2-7	TGCGCCAGCAGCCCCAGGACAGGGGAACAGTACTTC	CASSPRTGEQYF
-	-	TRBV5-6	TRBJ2-1	TGTGCCAGCAGCTTGGGCGGGGCTCCGTGGAATGAGCAGTTCTTC	CASSLGGAPWNEQFF